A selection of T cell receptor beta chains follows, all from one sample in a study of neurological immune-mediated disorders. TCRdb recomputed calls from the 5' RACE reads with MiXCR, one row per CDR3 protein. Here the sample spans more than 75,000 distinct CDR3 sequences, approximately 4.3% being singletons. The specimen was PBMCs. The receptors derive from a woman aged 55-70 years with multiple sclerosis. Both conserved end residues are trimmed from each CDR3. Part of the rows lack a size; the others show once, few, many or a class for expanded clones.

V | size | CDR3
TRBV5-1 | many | ASSQGWTEAF
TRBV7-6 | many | ASSTNRNTEAF
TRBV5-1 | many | ASRYSGGALYEQY
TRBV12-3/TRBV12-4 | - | ASSSRIGVLNEKLF
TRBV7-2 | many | ASSLATRLEQY
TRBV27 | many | ASSLQTGGPSPLH
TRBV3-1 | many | ASSFPLGGRTGSPEAF
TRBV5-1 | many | ASSLPGGADTQY
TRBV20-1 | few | SAFDRGTEAF
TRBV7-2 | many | ASSLVGPLHTEAF
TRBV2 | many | ASSDGQTIYGYT
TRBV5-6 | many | ASSFGFENTEAF
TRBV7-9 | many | ASSPPGTAGNTIY
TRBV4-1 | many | ASSQVGTGDGYT
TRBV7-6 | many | ASSLGGGTGVGEAF
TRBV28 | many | ASTRVDEQY
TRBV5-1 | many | ASSEMTARQETQY
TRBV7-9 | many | ASSLVKGANEQF
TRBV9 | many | ASSVESGLNQPQH
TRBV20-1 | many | SADFRDRGLGNTIY
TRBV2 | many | ASSKGQGAGNTEAF
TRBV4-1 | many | ASSQEGFGQY
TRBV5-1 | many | ASSSSGQLNEKLF
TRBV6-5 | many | ASERRRGPGEQY
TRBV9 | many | ASSVGAGGPMSSYEQY
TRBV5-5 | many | ASSQSTSYEQY
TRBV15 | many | ATSRRTGGSGETQY
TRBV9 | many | ASSTRPGNTIY
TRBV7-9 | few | ASKYTEDTGELF
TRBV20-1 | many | SASLSVGEKLF
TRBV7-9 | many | ASSPGQGMGGYT
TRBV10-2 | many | ASSKGPFSGNTIY
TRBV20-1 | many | SARFSTLTGLSYNEQF
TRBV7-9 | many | ASSLSSEAF
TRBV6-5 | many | ASSYRGRSSSYEQY